This T cell receptor beta chain was retrieved from a study of identical twins. Study-wide results and caveats: Models predicted less out-of-frame TCR alpha sharing in monozygotic twins than was found.

TCRdb itself ran the 5' RACE reads through MiXCR, one entry per CDR3 protein. In the table there are about 450,000 distinct CDR3 sequences, around 18% of which are singletons. As regards this clonotype: The antigen remains undetermined.

Sequencing was done on a sample of naive T cells sorted from blood. This clonotype was obtained from a man in his fifties in good health.

DNA for the CDR3: TGTGCCAGCAGTTTTACTAGCAACGGGGAGACCCAGTACTTC. Its translation is CASSFTSNGETQYF. The rearrangement links TRBV12-3 or TRBV12-4 to TRBJ2-5; maybe TRBD2 (6 bases). V was cut by 3 bases and J by 5 bases, with 13 bases left in between. The CDR3 length is 14 residues.